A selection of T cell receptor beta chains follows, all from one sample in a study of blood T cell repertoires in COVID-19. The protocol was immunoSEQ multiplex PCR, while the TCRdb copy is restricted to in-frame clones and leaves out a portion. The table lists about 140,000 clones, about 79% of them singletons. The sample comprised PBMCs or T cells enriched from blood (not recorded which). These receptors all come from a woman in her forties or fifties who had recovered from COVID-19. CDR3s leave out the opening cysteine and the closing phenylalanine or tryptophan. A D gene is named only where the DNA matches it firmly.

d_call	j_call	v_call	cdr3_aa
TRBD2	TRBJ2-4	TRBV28	ASSNSAGEIQY
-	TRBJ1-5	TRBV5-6	ASSHGPILDFYSNQPQH
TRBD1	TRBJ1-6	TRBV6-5	ASSSYRGRDSPLH
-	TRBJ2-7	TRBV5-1	ASSLAGDEQY
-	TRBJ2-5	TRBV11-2	ASSFGVGGKETQY
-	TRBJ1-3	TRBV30	AWGLGTGNTIY
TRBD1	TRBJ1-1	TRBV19	ASSPADRVTEAF
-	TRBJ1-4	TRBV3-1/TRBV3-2	ASSQPGLIANEKLF
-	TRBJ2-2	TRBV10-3	AISASGPTNTGELF
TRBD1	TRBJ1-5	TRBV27	ASRGQHR
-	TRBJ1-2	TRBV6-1	ASSEASGSGYT
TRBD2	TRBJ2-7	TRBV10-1	ASSESRGRRSHEQY
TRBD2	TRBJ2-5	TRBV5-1	ASSSGTSVGAGTQY
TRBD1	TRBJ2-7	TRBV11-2	ASSLEWGQTYEQY
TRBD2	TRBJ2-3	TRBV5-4	ASSLVVTGLGTDTQY
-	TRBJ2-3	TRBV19	ASTAGPRTQY
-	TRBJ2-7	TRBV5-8	ASSLTVASYEQY
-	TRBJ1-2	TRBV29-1	SVAKGGLGYT
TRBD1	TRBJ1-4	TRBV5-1	ASSFGTGGGEKLF
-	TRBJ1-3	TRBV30	AWTEGEMTGNTIY
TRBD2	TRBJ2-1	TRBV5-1	ASRLAGAGYNEQF
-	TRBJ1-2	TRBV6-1	ASSESLLDYGYT
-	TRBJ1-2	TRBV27	ASSLFQGHGYT
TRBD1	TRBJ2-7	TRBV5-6	ASSLQGGYEQY
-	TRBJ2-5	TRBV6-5	ASRKGVVQETQY
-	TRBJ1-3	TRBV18	ASSPSGGNTIY
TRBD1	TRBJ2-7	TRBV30	AWSAGLSGQGYEQY
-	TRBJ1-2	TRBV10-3	AISEQGSNYGYT
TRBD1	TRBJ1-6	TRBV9	ASSATGVYNSPLH
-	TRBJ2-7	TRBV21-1	ASSKDPRGLAGSSYEQY
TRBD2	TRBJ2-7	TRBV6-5	ASSYWTSGSEQY
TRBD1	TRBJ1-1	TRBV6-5	ASSYAQGAHTEAF
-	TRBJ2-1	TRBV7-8	ASSYYRETQSSYNEQF
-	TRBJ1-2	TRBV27	ASSENTSGRYGYT
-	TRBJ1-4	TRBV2	ASSLSEKLF
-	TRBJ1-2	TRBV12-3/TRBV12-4	ASSNDNNYGYT
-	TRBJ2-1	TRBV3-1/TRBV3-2	ASSHPSIKGEQF
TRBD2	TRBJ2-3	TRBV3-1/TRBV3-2	ASSQVNSGGATDTQY
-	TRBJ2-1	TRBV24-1	ATSDSPPRDFSYNEQF
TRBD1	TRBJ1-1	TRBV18	ASSPGQGFLEAF
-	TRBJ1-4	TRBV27	ASSLIGATNEKLF